The T cell receptor beta chain under discussion was sequenced for a study of technical replicates of blood from a handful of donors. Profiled with immunoSEQ multiplex PCR; TCRdb holds only in-frame clones, not every one. The table has some 64,000 clones, 80% to 95% seen once. Per the germline V gene, CDR1 is SGHDT and CDR2 is YYEEEE. The CDR3 has 16 amino acids. With V trimmed by 4 bases and J by 10 bases, 16 bases remained unmatched. The rearrangement joins TRBV5-6 to TRBJ2-1; 8 nucleotides align to TRBD2. The receptor was derived from a human donor in good health. Some clones in this sample may be carry-over from other donors' samples. The sequenced material came from PBMCs. CDR3 sequence: CASSPKGAGGYLEQFF. The CDR3 DNA reads as TGTGCCAGCAGCCCGAAAGGTGCGGGGGGATACTTGGAGCAGTTCTTC.